This TCR beta chain was captured in a study of blood T cell repertoires in COVID-19. The overall study: PBMCs, B-cell-depleted T cells, or T cells were the source of the cDNA or gDNA that made up the material.

Germline CDR1 and CDR2: MNHEY and SVGAGI. J was trimmed by 2 bases and V by 2 bases; bases with no gene match: 3. The length of the CDR3 is 16 residues. Under the authors' procedure: Estimated nucleated cell counts came from reference gene primer amplification. Clones were read by immunoSEQ multiplex PCR, and TCRdb kept only the in-frame ones, dropping some. Clone size and V and J calls were adopted from that table, with D and trimming inferred from the DNA. The sample consists of some 350,000 clones, 85% to 90% of them appearing once. V usage is TRBV6-5 and J usage is TRBJ2-1; 10 nucleotides agree with TRBD1. This TCR was sampled from a young man with active or convalescent COVID-19. What was sequenced was peripheral blood. The CDR3 reads CASSYVGQGAYNEQFF. Written as DNA, the CDR3 is TGTGCCAGCAGTTACGTAGGACAGGGGGCCTACAATGAGCAGTTCTTC.